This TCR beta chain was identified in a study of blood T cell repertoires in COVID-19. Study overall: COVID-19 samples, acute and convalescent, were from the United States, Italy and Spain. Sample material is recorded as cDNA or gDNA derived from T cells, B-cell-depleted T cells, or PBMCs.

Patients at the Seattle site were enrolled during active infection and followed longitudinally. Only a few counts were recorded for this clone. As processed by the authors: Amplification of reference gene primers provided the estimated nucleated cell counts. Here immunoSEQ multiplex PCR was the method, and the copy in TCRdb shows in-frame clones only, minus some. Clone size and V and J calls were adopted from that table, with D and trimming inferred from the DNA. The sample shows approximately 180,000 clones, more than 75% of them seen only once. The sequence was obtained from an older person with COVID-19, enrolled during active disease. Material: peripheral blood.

In DNA, the CDR3 is TGTGCCAGCAGCCAAGCTCGGACGGGGGGGCTCAATGAGCAGTTCTTC. This translates into CASSQARTGGLNEQFF. This chain joins TRBV14 and TRBJ2-1; 8 bases match TRBD2. Germline lookup yields CDR1 SGHDN and CDR2 FVKESK. Trimming removed 1 base from V and 6 bases from J; junction bases left unmatched: 8. This CDR3 has 16 amino acids.